These 15 T cell receptor beta chains share one sample of origin, sequenced in a study of blood T cells in healthy people across ages. Sample-barcoded 5' priming and a J-beta primer mix drove a second PCR of roughly 6 to 12 cycles. A single record per CDR3 protein comes from TCRdb applying MiXCR to the 5' RACE reads. Among about 1.1 million distinct CDR3 sequences listed, less than 45% were seen once. The sequenced sample consisted of blood. The source is a man aged 18 to 29 in good health.

V usage is TRBV27 and J usage is TRBJ1-1; D might be TRBD1 (6 bases). The V gene's germline CDR1 is MNHEY and CDR2 SMNVEV (reference sequence). This CDR3 spans 13 amino acids. Trimming pared 8 bases from V and 1 base from J, leaving 11 bases between. CDR3 coding DNA: TGTGCCAGCGTCGGGGGGCCGAACACTGAAGCTTTCTTT. Protein product: CASVGGPNTEAFF.

The gene calls are TRBV5-1 and TRBJ2-3, with TRBD1 identical over 7 bases. V was clipped by 4 bases and J by 0 bases; unmatched bases: 8. CDR1 and CDR2 from the germline V gene are SGHRS and YFSETQ. This CDR3 spans 16 amino acids. Here the CDR3 reads CASSGNRGWSTDTQYF. The CDR3 nucleotides read TGCGCCAGCAGCGGAAACAGGGGTTGGAGCACAGATACGCAGTATTTT.

The J gene is TRBJ1-5, the V gene TRBV7-2; 8 positions match TRBD1. Germline V gene lookup returns CDR1 SGHTA and CDR2 FQGNSA. CDR3 length: 16 residues. V lost 4 bases, J lost 6 bases, and 11 bases stayed unmatched. The CDR3 loop is CASSSKGQGISQPQHF. CDR3 sequence (DNA): TGTGCCAGCAGCTCCAAAGGACAGGGAATAAGTCAGCCCCAGCATTTT.

This chain links TRBV11-2 with TRBJ2-1; D assignment may be TRBD1 or TRBD2 (6 bases each). CDR1 and CDR2 (germline): SGHAT, FQNNGV. Trimming stripped 7 bases from V and 4 bases from J, with 17 bases between. There are 15 residues in the CDR3. The CDR3 loop is CASTPVRGPYNEQFF. The CDR3 bases are TGTGCCAGCACCCCCGTACGGGGGCCTTACAATGAGCAGTTCTTC.

The chain joins TRBV7-9 to TRBJ2-2, with TRBD1 matching 8 bases. Germline V gene data show CDR1 as SEHNR and CDR2 as FQNEAQ (reference sequence). This CDR3 is 11 amino acids long. The DNA of the CDR3 is TGTACAGGGGGAGACACCGGGGAGCTGTTTTTT. Translating it yields CTGGDTGELFF. Full variable domain (missing parts from reference TRBV7-9 and TRBJ2-2): DTGVSQNPRHKITKRGQNVTFRCDPISEHNRLYWYRQTLGQGPEFLTYFQNEAQLEKSRLLSDRFSAERPKGSFSTLEIQRTEQGDSAMYLCTGGDTGELFFGEGSRLTVL.

The chain recombines TRBV20-1 with TRBJ1-2, with 7 bases matching TRBD1. V dropped 2 bases and J dropped 5; count of bases not matched to a gene: 5. This CDR3 has 13 residues. Germline V gene data show CDR1 as DFQATT and CDR2 as SNEGSKA (reference sequence). The CDR3 DNA follows: TGCAGTGCTAGACCCCCAGGGGGGTATGGCTACACCTTC. Translated: CSARPPGGYGYTF.

There are a few counts of this clonotype. The rearrangement links TRBV20-1 to TRBJ1-5, with a tentative D call TRBD1 (6 bases). The CDR3 length is 15 residues. CDR1 and CDR2 from the germline V gene are DFQATT and SNEGSKA (reference sequence). V lost 3 bases, J lost 11 bases, and 23 bases lay in between. The CDR3 DNA reads TGCAGTGCTAGGAAGGGACACATGGAAGCTTTGGCCCAGCATTTT. The encoded protein is CSARKGHMEALAQHF.

This clonotype was seen only once. One end of the junction does not line up with germline, which may come from a read error. The chain couples TRBV12-3 or TRBV12-4 to TRBJ2-3, with D possibly matching TRBD2 (5 bases). The CDR3 contains 13 residues. CDR3 sequence (DNA): TGTGTCAGCAGTTTAGCGCAGGCGGATACGCAGTATTTT. This gives the protein CVSSLAQADTQYF.

This clonotype was counted between two and nine times. This chain links TRBV15 with TRBJ2-3; 8 positions agree with TRBD2. The CDR3 contains 16 residues. Trimming removed 3 bases from V and 4 bases from J; junction bases left unmatched: 9. Germline CDR1 LNHNV, CDR2 YYDKDF (reference sequence). CDR3 residues: CATSSVSGGGSDTQYF. The CDR3 DNA reads TGTGCCACCAGCAGCGTCAGCGGGGGTGGCTCAGATACGCAGTATTTT.

This clonotype was counted a few times. The rearrangement uses TRBV25-1 and TRBJ2-7; D possibly uses TRBD1 or TRBD2 (5 bases each). V lost 0 bases and J 0 bases, leaving 9 bases between the germline ends. From germline, CDR1 is MGHDK and CDR2 SYGVNS. The CDR3 is made up of 15 amino acids. The CDR3, as DNA: TGTGCCAGCAGTGAATATGTGGGGGACTCCTACGAGCAGTACTTC. Encoded protein: CASSEYVGDSYEQYF.

The chain links TRBV20-1 to TRBJ2-1; D might be TRBD1 or TRBD2, each matching 6 bases. CDR3 length: 14 amino acids. The V end lost 4 bases, the J end lost 7 bases, and 17 bases lay between the germline ends. CDR1 and CDR2 (germline): DFQATT, SNEGSKA (reference sequence). CDR3 nucleotides: TGCAGTGCTAAGGTTGTAGGGGGGAGGAATGAGCAGTTCTTC. Amino acid sequence: CSAKVVGGRNEQFF.

With regard to this clonotype: A read error may explain this, as a much larger clone is one base away. The J gene is TRBJ2-3, the V gene TRBV4-2; the match to TRBD1 covers 7 bases. There are 15 residues in the CDR3. Per germline, CDR1 LGHNA and CDR2 YNFKEQ. This CDR3 reads CAGSPRDRSTDTQYF. For the CDR3, the DNA is TGTGCCGGCAGCCCTCGGGACAGAAGCACAGATACGCAGTATTTT.

As for this clonotype: A read error may explain this, as a much larger clone is one base away. The chain couples TRBV7-9 to TRBJ1-2; the D gene is possibly TRBD1 (5 bases). The germline CDR1 and CDR2 sequences are SEHNR and FQNEAQ (reference sequence). This CDR3 has 13 amino acids. The V end was cut by 5 bases, the J end by 4 bases, with 11 bases between. For the CDR3, the DNA is TGTGCCAGCAGCCCGGCAGGGATCTATGGCTACACCTTC. Translated, it gives CASSPAGIYGYTF.

This clonotype has more than one count but fewer than ten. The V and J genes are TRBV9 and TRBJ2-1, with a weak D call TRBD1 (5 bases). Germline CDR1 is SGDLS and CDR2 is YYNGEE. V lost 5 bases and J 6 bases, leaving 6 bases between the germline ends. The CDR3 has 11 residues. CDR3 nucleotide sequence: TGTGCCAGCAGTGACAGCAATGAGCAGTTCTTC. Its protein product is CASSDSNEQFF.

The chain employs TRBV7-2 and TRBJ1-1; 8 nucleotides line up with TRBD1. Germline V gene lookup returns CDR1 SGHTA and CDR2 FQGNSA. J was trimmed by 0 bases and V by 2 bases; bases with no gene match: 14. The CDR3 sequence is 19 residues long. CDR3: CASSLPVGDRPRMNTEAFF. CDR3 DNA: TGTGCCAGCAGCTTACCGGTTGGGGACAGGCCACGCATGAACACTGAAGCTTTCTTT.